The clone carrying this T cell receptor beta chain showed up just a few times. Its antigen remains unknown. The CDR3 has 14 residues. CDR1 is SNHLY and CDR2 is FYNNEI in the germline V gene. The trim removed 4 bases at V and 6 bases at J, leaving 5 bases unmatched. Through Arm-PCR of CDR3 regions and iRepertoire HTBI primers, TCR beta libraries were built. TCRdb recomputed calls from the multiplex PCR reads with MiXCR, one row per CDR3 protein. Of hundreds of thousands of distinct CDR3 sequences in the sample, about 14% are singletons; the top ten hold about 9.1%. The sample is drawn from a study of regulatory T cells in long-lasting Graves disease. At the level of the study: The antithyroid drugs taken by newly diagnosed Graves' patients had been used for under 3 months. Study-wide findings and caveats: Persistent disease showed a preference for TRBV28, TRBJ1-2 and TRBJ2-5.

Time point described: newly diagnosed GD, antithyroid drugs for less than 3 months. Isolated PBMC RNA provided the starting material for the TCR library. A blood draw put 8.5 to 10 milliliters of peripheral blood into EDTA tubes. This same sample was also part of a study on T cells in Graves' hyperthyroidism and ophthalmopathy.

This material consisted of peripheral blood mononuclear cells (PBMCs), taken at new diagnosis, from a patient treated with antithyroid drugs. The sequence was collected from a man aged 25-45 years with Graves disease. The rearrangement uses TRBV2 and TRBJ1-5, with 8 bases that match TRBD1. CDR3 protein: CASSVEDRVQPQHF. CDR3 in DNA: TGTGCCAGCAGTGTTGAGGACAGGGTTCAGCCCCAGCATTTT.